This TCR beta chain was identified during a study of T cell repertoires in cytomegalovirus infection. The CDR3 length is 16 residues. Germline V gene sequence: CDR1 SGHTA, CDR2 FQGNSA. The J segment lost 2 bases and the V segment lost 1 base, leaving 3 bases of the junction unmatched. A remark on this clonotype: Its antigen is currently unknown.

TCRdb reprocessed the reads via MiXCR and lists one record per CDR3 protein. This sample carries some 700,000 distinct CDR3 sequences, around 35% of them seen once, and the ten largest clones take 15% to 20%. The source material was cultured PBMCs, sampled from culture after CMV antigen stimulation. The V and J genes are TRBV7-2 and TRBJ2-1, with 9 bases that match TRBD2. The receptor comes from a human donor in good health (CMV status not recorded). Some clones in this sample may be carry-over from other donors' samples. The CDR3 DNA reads TGTGCCAGCAGCTTAGTTCCTAGCGGGACCTACAATGAGCAGTTCTTC. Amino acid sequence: CASSLVPSGTYNEQFF.